The 8 T cell receptor beta chains listed next were all sequenced from one sample in a study of tumor-infiltrating lymphocytes in primary liver carcinoma. A constant-region primer served to make TCR beta cDNA from about 530 ng total RNA. For TCR beta, libraries were produced by three nested multiplex PCR rounds using slightly modified ARM-PCR. Two initial PCR rounds of around 9 cycles each paired TRBV1-TRBV30 forward primers with a C-beta reverse primer. Using its own MiXCR run on the multiplex PCR reads, TCRdb lists one record per CDR3 protein. The repertoire includes about 310,000 distinct CDR3 sequences, 45% to 70% of them detected once, and about a sixth sits in the top ten. The authors took blood RNA from unsorted whole blood and also extracted germline DNA. The sequenced sample consisted of peripheral blood. The receptors originated from a woman in her twenties or thirties with primary liver carcinoma and hepatitis B virus infection.

J is TRBJ2-5 and V is TRBV5-8; the D gene is possibly TRBD2 (5 bases). The CDR3 runs 14 residues. Deletions cut 2 bases from V and 0 bases from J, with 8 bases between. CDR1 is SGHTS, CDR2 YDEGEE, per germline. The CDR3 DNA reads as TGTGCCAGCAGCTTAGGACTGAACCAAGAGACCCAGTACTTC. Its protein product is CASSLGLNQETQYF. The whole variable domain, filled in from reference TRBV5-8 and TRBJ2-5, reads EAGVTQSPTHLIKTRGQQATLRCSPISGHTSVYWYQQALGLGLQFLLWYDEGEERNRGNFPPRFSGRQFPNYSSELNVNALELEDSALYLCASSLGLNQETQYFGPGTRLLVL.

The chain couples TRBV7-9 to TRBJ1-4, with a tentative D call TRBD1 (6 bases). From germline, CDR1 is SEHNR and CDR2 FQNEAQ (reference sequence). This CDR3 comprises 15 residues. V was clipped by 5 bases and J by 3 bases, with 13 bases between them. The DNA for the CDR3 is TGTGCCAGCAGCGCCTCAGGGGACCCTAATGAAAAACTGTTTTTT. This sequence encodes CASSASGDPNEKLFF.

On this clonotype itself: At one of its ends the junction is not consistent with the germline gene, which may arise from a read error. The chain couples TRBV7-8 to TRBJ1-1; no definite D call. The CDR3 has 17 residues. Germline-derived CDR1 and CDR2 are SGHVS and FQNEAQ. The DNA for the CDR3 is TGTGTCAGCAGCGCGACCCCGATGGCCACATCGGGCACTGAAGCTTTCTTT. This translates into CVSSATPMATSGTEAFF.

On this clonotype itself: Mismatch with germline at one junction end may stem from a read error. The DNA for the CDR3 is TGTGCCAGCAGTTACTCGGGGGGTCAGTCCCAGCATTTT. It translates to CASSYSGGQSQHF. The rearrangement links TRBV6-5 to TRBJ1-5, with TRBD1 as a possible D gene (5 bases). Germline-derived CDR1 and CDR2 are MNHEY and SVGAGI. The CDR3 loop spans 13 amino acids.

This clonotype has a single count. The chain joins TRBV19 to TRBJ2-5; D is undetermined. Deletions cut 7 bases from V and 4 bases from J, with 19 bases between. The germline V gene encodes CDR1 LNHDA and CDR2 SQIVND (reference sequence). The CDR3 runs 15 residues. CDR3 in DNA: TGTGCCAGTACCCCCGGACGGATTAAGGCAGAGACCCAGTACTTC. Its translation is CASTPGRIKAETQYF.

The chain carries TRBV6-2 or TRBV6-3 and TRBJ1-5; 10 positions match TRBD1. V trimming: 2 bases; J trimming: 1 base; junction bases outside the gene matches: 8. Germline V gene lookup returns CDR1 MNHEY and CDR2 SVGEGT. CDR3 length: 18 amino acids. Here the CDR3 reads CASSYLGQGVGSNQPQHF. CDR3 in DNA: TGTGCCAGCAGTTACCTCGGACAGGGGGTCGGCAGCAATCAGCCCCAGCATTTT.

The chain employs TRBV13 and TRBJ2-2; 10 bases are a match to TRBD2. The V gene's germline CDR1 is PRHDT and CDR2 FYEKMQ (reference sequence). V lost 7 bases, J lost 5 bases, and 13 bases stayed unmatched. The CDR3 extends over 17 amino acids. CDR3 nucleotide sequence: TGTGCCAGCAATTGGACTAGCGGATGGGGAAGGACCGGGGAGCTGTTTTTT. Protein product: CASNWTSGWGRTGELFF.

This clonotype showed up just a few times. The J gene is TRBJ1-1, the V gene TRBV12-5; D is unresolved. Germline-derived CDR1 and CDR2 are LGHNT and FRNRAP. The CDR3 consists of 14 residues. V was trimmed by 1 base and J by 2 bases, leaving 8 bases between them. The CDR3 DNA is TGTGCTAGTGGTTTGGACAGTACAAACACTGAAGCTTTCTTT. Its protein product is CASGLDSTNTEAFF.